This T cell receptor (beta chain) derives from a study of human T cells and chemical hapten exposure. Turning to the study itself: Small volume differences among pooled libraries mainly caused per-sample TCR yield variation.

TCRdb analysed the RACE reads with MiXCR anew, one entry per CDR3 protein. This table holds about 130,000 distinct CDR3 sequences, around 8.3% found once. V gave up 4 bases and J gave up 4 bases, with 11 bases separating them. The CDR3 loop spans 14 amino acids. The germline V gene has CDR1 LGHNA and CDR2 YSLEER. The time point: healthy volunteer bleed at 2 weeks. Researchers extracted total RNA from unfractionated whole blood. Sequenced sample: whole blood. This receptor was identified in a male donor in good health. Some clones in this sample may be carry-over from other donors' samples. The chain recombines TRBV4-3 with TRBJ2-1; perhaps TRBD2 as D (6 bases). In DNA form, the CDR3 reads TGCGCCAGCAGCCGCAGGGCGGGGTACAATGAGCAGTTCTTC. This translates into CASSRRAGYNEQFF.